At least ten counts were recorded for the clone carrying this T cell receptor (beta chain). Between the trimmed V and J ends, which lost 2 bases and 3 bases, there was a span of 9 bases. The germline gives CDR1 SGHRS, CDR2 YFSETQ. The CDR3 sequence is 14 residues long. The data belong to a study of early T cells in non-severe SARS-CoV-2 infection. TCRdb passed the 5' RACE reads through MiXCR, listing each CDR3 protein once. The sample has tens of thousands of distinct CDR3 sequences, approximately 4.4% seen once; the top ten hold 5% to 7.5%. This TCR derives from an adult who was a healthcare worker with PCR-confirmed SARS-CoV-2 infection or an uninfected control (not recorded which). The V call is TRBV5-1, the J call TRBJ1-5; no reliable D call. The material sequenced was whole blood. CDR3 loop: CASSLEGNNQPQHF. The DNA for the CDR3 is TGCGCCAGCAGCTTAGAAGGGAACAATCAGCCCCAGCATTTT.